These T cell receptor beta chains were read from a single sample in a study of blood T cells in healthy people across ages. TCRdb ran MiXCR on the 5' RACE reads and lists one entry per CDR3 protein. The repertoire includes 1.5 million or so distinct CDR3 sequences, around 40% of them detected once, and about 3.8% sits in the top ten. The sequenced material came from blood. Receptors were obtained from a woman aged 18-29 years in good health. The CDR3 runs from the conserved cysteine through the conserved F or W. The order of the fields is D gene, clone size, J gene, V gene, CDR3 DNA, CDR3 protein. D genes are given only for firm matches. A row's size may be missing; if present it is once, few, many or a size class.

D: NA
size: few
J: TRBJ1-2
V: TRBV2
DNA: TGTGCCAGCAGTGAAGAGGGACCCACGTTTGGGAGCGGCTACACCTTC
CDR3: CASSEEGPTFGSGYTF

D: NA
size: few
J: TRBJ1-5
V: TRBV28
DNA: TGTGCCAGCAGTCCGCGAAGAGGCAATCAGCCCCAGCATTTT
CDR3: CASSPRRGNQPQHF

D: NA
size: few
J: TRBJ2-3
V: TRBV4-1
DNA: TGCGCCAGCAGCCAGCCCTATAGGGGGAGCACAGATACGCAGTATTTT
CDR3: CASSQPYRGSTDTQYF

D: NA
size: few
J: TRBJ2-1
V: TRBV28
DNA: TGTGCCAGCAGGACCCAGGACGGAGGCTACAATGAGCAGTTCTTC
CDR3: CASRTQDGGYNEQFF

D: NA
size: NA
J: TRBJ2-3
V: TRBV14
DNA: TGTGCCAGCAGCCAAGGCGTTAATACAGATACGCAGTATTTT
CDR3: CASSQGVNTDTQYF

D: NA
size: few
J: TRBJ2-2
V: TRBV11-2
DNA: TGTGCCAGCAGCCAAGGACTGGCGTTTTCCGGGGAGCTGTTTTTT
CDR3: CASSQGLAFSGELFF

D: NA
size: NA
J: TRBJ2-1
V: TRBV11-2
DNA: TGTGCCAGCAGCTTAGACGACAGCCAAGAGACCCAGTTCTTC
CDR3: CASSLDDSQETQFF

D: NA
size: NA
J: TRBJ2-3
V: TRBV20-1
DNA: TGCAGTGCTAGCCCTGCCAAGGATACGCAGTATTTT
CDR3: CSASPAKDTQYF

D: TRBD2
size: few
J: TRBJ2-3
V: TRBV28
DNA: TGTGCCAGCAGTTCCTTGGGACTAGCGGGAGAGGAAGATACGCAGTATTTT
CDR3: CASSSLGLAGEEDTQYF

D: NA
size: NA
J: TRBJ1-6
V: TRBV4-3
DNA: TGCGCCAGCAGCCAAGAGGTTAGCCCGCAGCCCCTCCACTTT
CDR3: CASSQEVSPQPLHF

D: TRBD1
size: NA
J: TRBJ1-5
V: TRBV20-1
DNA: TGCAGTGCCCCCCTAGGACAGGGAGATCAGCCCCAGCATTTT
CDR3: CSAPLGQGDQPQHF

D: TRBD1
size: NA
J: TRBJ2-2
V: TRBV6-5
DNA: TGTGCCAGCAGAAGGAGGGACAGGGGCACCGGGGAGCTGTTTTTT
CDR3: CASRRRDRGTGELFF

D: NA
size: NA
J: TRBJ2-3
V: TRBV6-1
DNA: TGTGCCAGCAGTGCCCCAGGAGTAGATACGCAGTATTTT
CDR3: CASSAPGVDTQYF

D: NA
size: few
J: TRBJ1-6
V: TRBV25-1
DNA: TGTGCCAGCAGTGTAGCCAGGGGCGATTCACCCCTCCACTTT
CDR3: CASSVARGDSPLHF

D: NA
size: few
J: TRBJ2-3
V: TRBV6-5
DNA: TGTGCCAGCAGTTACTTTGCAGCCACAGATACGCAGTATTTT
CDR3: CASSYFAATDTQYF

D: NA
size: NA
J: TRBJ2-7
V: TRBV7-9
DNA: TGTGCCAGCAGCTTAGAAATCGTAATGGGGGACTCCTACGAGCAGTACTTC
CDR3: CASSLEIVMGDSYEQYF

D: NA
size: NA
J: TRBJ2-7
V: TRBV12-3/TRBV12-4
DNA: TGTGCCAGCAGCCCCCAAGCAAACAATGAGCAGTACTTC
CDR3: CASSPQANNEQYF

D: TRBD2
size: few
J: TRBJ2-1
V: TRBV29-1
DNA: TGCAGCGTACTAGCGGGATTTACCTACAATGAGCAGTTCTTC
CDR3: CSVLAGFTYNEQFF

D: NA
size: NA
J: TRBJ1-1
V: TRBV28
DNA: TGTGCCAGCAGTTTAGTGCACACTGAAGCTTTCTTT
CDR3: CASSLVHTEAFF

D: NA
size: few
J: TRBJ2-5
V: TRBV5-1
DNA: TGCGCCAGCAGCTTGGGTGAACTGTTCCTGGAGACCCAGTACTTC
CDR3: CASSLGELFLETQYF

D: TRBD1
size: NA
J: TRBJ1-1
V: TRBV12-3/TRBV12-4
DNA: TGTGCCAGCAGTTTAGGAGACAGGGGGATTTGGGCTTTCTTT
CDR3: CASSLGDRGIWAFF

D: NA
size: NA
J: TRBJ2-6
V: TRBV7-9
DNA: TGTGCCAGCAGCTTTCCCTCAGGGGCTTTATCTGGGGCCAACGTCCTGACTTTC
CDR3: CASSFPSGALSGANVLTF

D: TRBD2
size: NA
J: TRBJ2-3
V: TRBV20-1
DNA: TGCAGTGCTATCGCCGGGGGGGGTCGCCCAGATACGCAGTATTTT
CDR3: CSAIAGGGRPDTQYF

D: NA
size: NA
J: TRBJ2-3
V: TRBV10-3
DNA: TGTGCCATCAGTGAGCTCACAGATACGCAGTATTTT
CDR3: CAISELTDTQYF

D: TRBD1
size: few
J: TRBJ1-1
V: TRBV9
DNA: TGTGCCAGCAGCACCGAAACAGGGGCCACTGAAGCTTTCTTT
CDR3: CASSTETGATEAFF

D: TRBD2
size: NA
J: TRBJ2-4
V: TRBV30
DNA: TGTGCCTGGAGTGTTGCGGGACTAGCCGCGCAGTACTTC
CDR3: CAWSVAGLAAQYF

D: TRBD1
size: NA
J: TRBJ1-1
V: TRBV7-9
DNA: TGTGCCAGCAGCTTAGTTACCGGGACAGGGGTTCCTGAAGCTTTCTTT
CDR3: CASSLVTGTGVPEAFF

D: TRBD1
size: NA
J: TRBJ1-6
V: TRBV13
DNA: TGTGCCAGCAGCTTAGCCTCCGGGACAGGGGTTTCTAATTCACCCCTCCACTTT
CDR3: CASSLASGTGVSNSPLHF

D: TRBD2
size: few
J: TRBJ2-7
V: TRBV3-1
DNA: TGTGCCAGCAGCCAAGATACTGGCGGGGGGCGAGGGCAGTACTTC
CDR3: CASSQDTGGGRGQYF

D: TRBD1
size: NA
J: TRBJ1-2
V: TRBV6-5
DNA: TGTGCCAGCAGTGCCGGTGGGACAGACTATGGCTACACCTTC
CDR3: CASSAGGTDYGYTF

D: NA
size: few
J: TRBJ2-7
V: TRBV4-1
DNA: TGCGCCAGCAGCCACAACCTAGGCCCCTACGAGCAGTACTTC
CDR3: CASSHNLGPYEQYF

D: NA
size: NA
J: TRBJ2-3
V: TRBV20-1
DNA: TGCAGTGCACCGACGGGACTGGAAAACACAGATACGCAGTATTTT
CDR3: CSAPTGLENTDTQYF

D: NA
size: NA
J: TRBJ2-7
V: TRBV7-2
DNA: TGTGCAAGCAGCTTAGATTTGGGATTCGAGCAGTACTTC
CDR3: CASSLDLGFEQYF

D: NA
size: few
J: TRBJ1-5
V: TRBV6-2/TRBV6-3
DNA: TGTGCCAGCAGTTACGCGGGTAATAGGAATCAGCCCCAGCATTTT
CDR3: CASSYAGNRNQPQHF

D: NA
size: few
J: TRBJ1-2
V: TRBV6-4
DNA: TGTGCCAGCATACAGCATTCTAACTATGGCTACACCTTC
CDR3: CASIQHSNYGYTF

D: TRBD1
size: few
J: TRBJ1-5
V: TRBV7-2
DNA: TGTGCCAGCAGCCTAAGGACAGGGTATAGCAATCAGCCCCAGCATTTT
CDR3: CASSLRTGYSNQPQHF

D: TRBD1
size: NA
J: TRBJ1-5
V: TRBV6-5
DNA: TGTGCCAGCAGTCGGGACAGGGCAATCAATCAGCCCCAGCATTTT
CDR3: CASSRDRAINQPQHF

D: NA
size: NA
J: TRBJ2-5
V: TRBV7-2
DNA: TGTGCCAGCAGCGCAAACCGGGGTCAAGAGACCCAGTACTTC
CDR3: CASSANRGQETQYF

D: TRBD2
size: once
J: TRBJ2-7
V: TRBV27
DNA: TGTGCCAGCAGTAAACGGGGGGGCTCCTACAATGAGCAGTACTTC
CDR3: CASSKRGGSYNEQYF

D: NA
size: NA
J: TRBJ2-2
V: TRBV10-3
DNA: TGTGCCATCAAAGCAAACTCGGGGATGGGCACCGGGGAGCTGTTTTTT
CDR3: CAIKANSGMGTGELFF

D: NA
size: NA
J: TRBJ1-5
V: TRBV20-1
DNA: TGCAGCGGGGGGAGTTGGCCCAATCAGCCCCAGCATTTT
CDR3: CSGGSWPNQPQHF